A selection of T cell receptor beta chains follows, all from one sample in a study of metastatic and nonmetastatic thyroid tumors. TCRdb re-clonotyped the PCR reads through MiXCR. The table lists 14,000 to 15,000 clones, about 23% of them singletons. Sequenced sample: tumor tissue. These receptors were obtained from a female donor with papillary thyroid cancer or a benign thyroid nodule (not recorded which). Some clones in this sample may be carry-over from other donors' samples. Both conserved end residues are part of each CDR3. A D gene is named only where the DNA matches it firmly. Some rows have no size entry. The others give once, few or many, or a class for an expanded clone.

J | size | D | V | DNA | CDR3
TRBJ2-1 | many | - | TRBV6-5 | TGTGCCAGCAGTTACTCGAGCCAGGGGGGTAGTGAGCAGTTCTTC | CASSYSSQGGSEQFF
TRBJ2-7 | medium-sized | - | TRBV7-2 | TGTGCCAGCAGGGAGACAGCCACCTACGAGCAGTACTTC | CASRETATYEQYF
TRBJ1-5 | - | - | TRBV6-2/TRBV6-3 | TGTGCCAGCAGCCACCTGGCAGGGGATCAGCCCCAGCATTTT | CASSHLAGDQPQHF
TRBJ2-7 | many | - | TRBV28 | TGTGCCAGCAGCGGGGGACGCAGCTCCTACGAGCAGTACTTC | CASSGGRSSYEQYF
TRBJ2-3 | medium-sized | TRBD1 | TRBV19 | TGTGCCAGTAAAATGGACAGGGGACGAAATACGCAGTATTTT | CASKMDRGRNTQYF
TRBJ2-1 | many | TRBD2 | TRBV20-1 | TGCAGTGCTAGAGGACTAGCGGGGTACAATGAGCAGTTCTTC | CSARGLAGYNEQFF
TRBJ2-1 | many | TRBD2 | TRBV7-3 | TGTGCCAGCAGCCTCCGCCAGGGACTAGCGGGAGCCAACAATGAGCAGTTCTTC | CASSLRQGLAGANNEQFF
TRBJ2-1 | many | - | TRBV18 | TGTGCCAGCTCATCCGACCGGGGGCGGGCCGACAATGAGCAGTTCTTC | CASSSDRGRADNEQFF
TRBJ1-4 | many | - | TRBV18 | TGTGCCAGCTCACTCAGACAGAATGAAAAACTGTTTTTT | CASSLRQNEKLFF
TRBJ2-7 | many | - | TRBV11-2 | TGTGCCAGCAGCTTAGCTTGGTACGAGCAGTACTTC | CASSLAWYEQYF
TRBJ1-2 | - | - | TRBV18 | TGTGCCAGCTCACTACCACCCCCCCATGGCTACGCCTTC | CASSLPPPHGYAF
TRBJ1-2 | medium-sized | - | TRBV6-1 | TGTGCCAGCAGTTCCCTCGGGACAACGGACTATGGCTACACCTTC | CASSSLGTTDYGYTF
TRBJ2-5 | - | - | TRBV6-2/TRBV6-3 | TGTGCCAGCAGTTACGGGTTGCCGGGGACCCAGTACTTC | CASSYGLPGTQYF
TRBJ2-1 | many | - | TRBV27 | TGTGCCAGCAGTTGGGGCGACTCCTACAATGAGCAGTTCTTC | CASSWGDSYNEQFF
TRBJ2-5 | many | TRBD1 | TRBV11-2 | TGTGCCAGCAGCTCAATTACAGGGGGAGCGGAGACCCAGTACTTC | CASSSITGGAETQYF
TRBJ1-2 | few | - | TRBV6-2/TRBV6-3 | TGTGCCAGCAGTTCGGCGGCAGGCCGCCTGGGGGACTGCACCTTC | CASSSAAGRLGDCTF
TRBJ2-1 | - | - | TRBV18 | TGTGCCAGCTCACCGGTAAACAATGAGCAGTTCTTC | CASSPVNNEQFF
TRBJ2-1 | many | - | TRBV20-1 | TGCAGTGCTAGCGGGTCCCAAATTAGCTCCTACAATGAGCAGTTCTTC | CSASGSQISSYNEQFF
TRBJ2-1 | once | TRBD1 | TRBV7-8 | TGTGCCAGCAGCTTAGAACAGGGGAGCTCCTACAATGAGCAGTTCTTC | CASSLEQGSSYNEQFF
TRBJ1-6 | medium-sized | - | TRBV28 | TGTGCCACAGGGTCTCAGGGTGGTTCACCCCTCCACTTT | CATGSQGGSPLHF
TRBJ1-1 | many | - | TRBV9 | TGTGCCAGCAGCGTTAGGGGGGGATCGGCTGAAGCTTTCTTT | CASSVRGGSAEAFF
TRBJ2-3 | - | TRBD2 | TRBV7-6 | TGTGCCAGCAGCCCAGACCCAGCGGGGACTAGCACAGATACGCAGTATTTT | CASSPDPAGTSTDTQYF
TRBJ2-7 | - | TRBD1 | TRBV6-1 | TGTGCCAGCAGTACCCAAGGGACAGGGGGTTACGAGCAGTACTTC | CASSTQGTGGYEQYF
TRBJ2-7 | few | - | TRBV28 | TGTGCCAGCAGTTTGGGTATAACGTACGAGCATTACTTC | CASSLGITYEHYF
TRBJ2-7 | medium-sized | TRBD1 | TRBV28 | TGTGCCAGCAGTTTATGGGGACAGCTTTACGAGCAGTACTTC | CASSLWGQLYEQYF
TRBJ2-1 | many | TRBD2 | TRBV11-1 | TGTGCCAGCAGCCAGGGACTACCCAATGAGCAGTTCTTC | CASSQGLPNEQFF
TRBJ2-1 | medium-sized | - | TRBV2 | TGTGCCAGCTTCACGGGCAGGGGGGGGTACAATGAGCAGTTCTTC | CASFTGRGGYNEQFF
TRBJ2-1 | many | - | TRBV9 | TGTGCCAGCAGCCTGAACAATGAGCAGTTCTTC | CASSLNNEQFF
TRBJ2-7 | many | - | TRBV29-1 | TGCAGCGTTGCCCCTCAGGAGGGTGTCCACGAGCAGTACTTC | CSVAPQEGVHEQYF
TRBJ2-7 | - | - | TRBV6-1 | TGTGCCAGCAGGGCGTATAGTACAGGGATCTACGATCAGTACTTC | CASRAYSTGIYDQYF